This T cell receptor (beta chain) was obtained from a study of shared clonotypes between healthy human individuals. The donors were adults (healthy and HIV-negative) with no recent acute infections or vaccinations. Germline V gene data show CDR1 as MNHNS and CDR2 as SASEGT. The CDR3 loop spans 12 amino acids. Losses at the gene ends were 6 bases for V and 4 bases for J; bases not matched to a gene: 3. As regards this clone: This sample also contains other DNA sequences that code for the same CDR3.

Per the original data handling: ImmunoSEQ gave junction-only sequences without quality scores, so filtering differed. Generated by immunoSEQ multiplex PCR, the TCRdb table keeps only in-frame clones and is missing some. V and J calls and clone size are given by that table; D and trimming were obtained from the DNA. The repertoire holds over 2 million clones, 85% to 95% seen once, with 0.37% in the top ten. The clonotype comes from a man aged 18 to 29 in good health. Some clones in this sample may be carry-over from other donors' samples. The V and J genes are TRBV6-1 and TRBJ2-7; TRBD1 agrees at 7 bases. The sample comprised naive CD4+ T cells from PBMCs. Subset specified: CD45RA+ positively selected. The CDR3: CASRDRVYEQYF. CDR3 in DNA: TGTGCCAGCAGAGACAGGGTATACGAGCAGTACTTC.